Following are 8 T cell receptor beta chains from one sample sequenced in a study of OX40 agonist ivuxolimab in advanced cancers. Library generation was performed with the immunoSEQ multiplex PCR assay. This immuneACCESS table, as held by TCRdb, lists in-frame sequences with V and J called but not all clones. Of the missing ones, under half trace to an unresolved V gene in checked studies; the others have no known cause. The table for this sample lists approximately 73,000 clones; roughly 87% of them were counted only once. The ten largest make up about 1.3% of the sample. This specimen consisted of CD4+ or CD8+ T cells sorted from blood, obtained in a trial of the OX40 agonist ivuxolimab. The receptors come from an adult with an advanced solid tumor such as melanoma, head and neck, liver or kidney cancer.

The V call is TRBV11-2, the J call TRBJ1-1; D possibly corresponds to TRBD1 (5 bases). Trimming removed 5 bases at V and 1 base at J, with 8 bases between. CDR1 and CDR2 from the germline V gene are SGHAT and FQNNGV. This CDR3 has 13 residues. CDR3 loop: CASSIGQNTEAFF. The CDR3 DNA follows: TGTGCCAGCAGCATCGGACAGAACACTGAAGCTTTCTTT. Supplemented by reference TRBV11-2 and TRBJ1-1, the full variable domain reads EAGVAQSPRYKIIEKRQSVAFWCNPISGHATLYWYQQILGQGPKLLIQFQNNGVVDDSQLPKDRFSAERLKGVDSTLKIQPAKLEDSAVYLCASSIGQNTEAFFGQGTRLTVV.

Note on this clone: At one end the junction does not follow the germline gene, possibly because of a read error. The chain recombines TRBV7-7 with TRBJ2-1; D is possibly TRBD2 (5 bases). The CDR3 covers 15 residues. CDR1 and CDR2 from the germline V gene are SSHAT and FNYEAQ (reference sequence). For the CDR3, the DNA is TGTGCTAGCAGCTTAGGAGGTGGAGATTACAATGAGCAGTTCTTC. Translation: CASSLGGGDYNEQFF.

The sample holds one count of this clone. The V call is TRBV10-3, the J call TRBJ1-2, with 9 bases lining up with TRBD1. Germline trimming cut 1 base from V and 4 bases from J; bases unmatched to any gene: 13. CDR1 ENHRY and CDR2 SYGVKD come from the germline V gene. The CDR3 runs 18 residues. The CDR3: CAISELGSWDRVSYGYTF. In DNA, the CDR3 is TGTGCCATCAGTGAGTTGGGCTCTTGGGACAGGGTTTCCTATGGCTACACCTTC.

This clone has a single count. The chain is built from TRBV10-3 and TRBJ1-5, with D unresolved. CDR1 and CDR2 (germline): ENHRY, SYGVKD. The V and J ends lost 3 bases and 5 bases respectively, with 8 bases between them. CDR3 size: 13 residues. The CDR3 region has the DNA TGTGCCATCAGTGATCCCGGGGATCAGCCCCAGCATTTT. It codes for CAISDPGDQPQHF.

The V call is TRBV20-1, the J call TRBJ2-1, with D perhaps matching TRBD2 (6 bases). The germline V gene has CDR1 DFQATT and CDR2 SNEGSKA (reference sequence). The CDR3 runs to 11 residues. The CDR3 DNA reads TGCAGGGCGGGGTCCTACAATGAGCAGTTCTTC. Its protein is CRAGSYNEQFF.

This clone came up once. CDR3 region: CASSKVDRGYGYTF. For the CDR3, the DNA is TGTGCCAGCAGCAAAGTTGACAGGGGCTATGGCTACACCTTC. V and J are TRBV21-1 and TRBJ1-2; the table calls TRBD1, which could not be checked here. TRBV21-1 corresponds to a pseudogene. The CDR3 has 14 residues.

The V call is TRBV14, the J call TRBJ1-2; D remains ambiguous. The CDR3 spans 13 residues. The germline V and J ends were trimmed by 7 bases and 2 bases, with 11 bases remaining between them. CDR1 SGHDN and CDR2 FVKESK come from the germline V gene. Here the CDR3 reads CASTPSGNYGYTF. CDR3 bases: TGTGCCAGCACCCCGTCGGGGAACTATGGCTACACCTTC.

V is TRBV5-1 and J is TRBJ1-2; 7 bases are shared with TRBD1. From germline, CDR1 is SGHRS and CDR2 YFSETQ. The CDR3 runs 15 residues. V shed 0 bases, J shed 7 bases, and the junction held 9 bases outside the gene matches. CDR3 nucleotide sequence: TGCGCCAGCAGCTTGGGGACGACAGGGTGGAGTGGCTACACCTTC. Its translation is CASSLGTTGWSGYTF. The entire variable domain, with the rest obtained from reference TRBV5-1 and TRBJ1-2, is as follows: KAGVTQTPRYLIKTRGQQVTLSCSPISGHRSVSWYQQTPGQGLQFLFEYFSETQRNKGNFPGRFSGRQFSNSRSEMNVSTLELGDSALYLCASSLGTTGWSGYTFGSGTRLTVV.